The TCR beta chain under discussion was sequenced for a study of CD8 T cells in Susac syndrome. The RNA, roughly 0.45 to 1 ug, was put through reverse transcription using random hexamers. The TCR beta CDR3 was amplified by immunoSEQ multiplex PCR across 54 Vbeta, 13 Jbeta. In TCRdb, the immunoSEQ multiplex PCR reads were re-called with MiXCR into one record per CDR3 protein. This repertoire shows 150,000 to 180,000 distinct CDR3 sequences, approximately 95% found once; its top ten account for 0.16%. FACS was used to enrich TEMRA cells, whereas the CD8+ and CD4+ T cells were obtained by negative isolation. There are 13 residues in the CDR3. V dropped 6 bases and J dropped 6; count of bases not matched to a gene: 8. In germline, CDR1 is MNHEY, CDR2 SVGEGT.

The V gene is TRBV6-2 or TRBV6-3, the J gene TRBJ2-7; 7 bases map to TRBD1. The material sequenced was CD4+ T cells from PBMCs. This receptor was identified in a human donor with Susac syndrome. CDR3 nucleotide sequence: TGTGCCAGCAGCCCCACAGGGGTGGTCGAGCAGTACTTC. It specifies CASSPTGVVEQYF.